Listed below are T cell receptor beta chains from one sample, sequenced in a study of T cells in Graves' hyperthyroidism and ophthalmopathy. Each CDR3 protein is one row after TCRdb ran MiXCR on the multiplex PCR reads. The data show under 400,000 distinct CDR3 sequences, about 20% seen once. Sequenced material: blood. These TCRs come from a woman in her 50s with Graves' hyperthyroidism. CDR3s include the opening cysteine and the closing phenylalanine or tryptophan. Fields, in order: clone size, D gene, V gene, J gene, CDR3 protein, CDR3 DNA. The D gene is left open where the match is weak. Part of the rows lack a size; the others show once, few, many or a class for expanded clones.

>NA|NA|TRBV2|TRBJ1-5
CASSLQHQPQHF
TGTGCCAGCAGCCTACAGCATCAGCCCCAGCATTTT
>many|NA|TRBV9|TRBJ2-7
CASSVTSYPTYEQYF
TGTGCCAGCAGCGTAACCTCCTACCCGACCTACGAGCAGTACTTC
>NA|NA|TRBV11-2|TRBJ1-3
CASSEYRGGSGNTIYF
TGTGCCAGCAGCGAGTATCGCGGGGGCTCTGGAAACACCATATATTTT
>NA|NA|TRBV4-1|TRBJ2-5
CASSQVVGSEQYF
TGCGCCAGCAGCCAAGTTGTGGGCTCGGAGCAGTACTTC
>NA|NA|TRBV20-1|TRBJ2-2
CSAREYNTGELFF
TGCAGTGCTAGAGAGTACAACACCGGGGAGCTGTTTTTT
>NA|TRBD2|TRBV7-3|TRBJ2-1
CASSRVGGGDEQFF
TGTGCCAGCAGTCGTGTCGGGGGGGGGGATGAGCAGTTCTTC
>NA|TRBD1|TRBV18|TRBJ1-1
CASSQNTGDGTEAFF
TGTGCCAGCTCACAAAATACAGGGGACGGCACTGAAGCTTTCTTT
>few|TRBD2|TRBV7-9|TRBJ2-7
CASSLMTSGSYEQYF
TGTGCCAGCAGCCTTATGACTAGCGGGAGCTACGAGCAGTACTTC
>many|NA|TRBV12-3/TRBV12-4|TRBJ1-1
CASSPTRWQQNTEAFF
TGTGCCAGCAGCCCCACCCGTTGGCAGCAAAACACTGAAGCTTTCTTT
>NA|TRBD1|TRBV5-6|TRBJ1-2
CATSTGSNYGYTF
TGTGCCACCTCGACAGGGTCTAACTATGGCTACACCTTC
>few|NA|TRBV6-1|TRBJ1-1
CASSEAGGGNTEAFF
TGTGCCAGCAGTGAAGCAGGAGGGGGAAACACTGAAGCTTTCTTT
>few|NA|TRBV7-9|TRBJ2-3
CAVHRADTQYF
TGTGCCGTGCACAGGGCAGATACGCAGTATTTT
>NA|NA|TRBV28|TRBJ2-3
CASRTPGRLSDTQYF
TGTGCCAGCAGAACACCGGGACGGCTGTCAGATACGCAGTATTTT
>few|NA|TRBV27|TRBJ1-2
CASSLSPTIYGYTF
TGTGCCAGCAGTTTGAGCCCAACAATCTATGGCTACACCTTC
>NA|TRBD2|TRBV5-1|TRBJ2-1
CASSFSGTGWDEQFF
TGCGCCAGCAGCTTTAGCGGGACTGGTTGGGATGAGCAGTTCTTC
>few|NA|TRBV9|TRBJ1-1
CASSVISVGTEAFF
TGTGCCAGCAGCGTCATCTCCGTCGGGACTGAAGCTTTCTTT
>NA|NA|TRBV28|TRBJ1-1
CASSPQAIRSLTEAFF
TGTGCCAGCAGTCCCCAAGCAATCCGGAGCCTCACTGAAGCTTTCTTT
>many|NA|TRBV30|TRBJ2-2
CAWSTGTGELFF
TGTGCCTGGAGTACAGGGACCGGGGAGCTGTTTTTT
>many|NA|TRBV27|TRBJ2-5
CASSTIGLNRTQYF
TGTGCCAGCAGCACCATTGGCCTAAACAGGACCCAGTACTTC
>NA|NA|TRBV6-1|TRBJ2-3
CASSTLRTGTDTQYF
TGTGCCAGCAGTACCCTAAGGACCGGGACAGATACGCAGTATTTT
>NA|NA|TRBV11-2|TRBJ1-2
CASSLDPTSNYGYTF
TGTGCCAGCAGCTTAGACCCCACCTCGAACTATGGCTACACCTTC
>few|NA|TRBV20-1|TRBJ1-3
CSVGANSGNTIYF
TGCAGTGTGGGAGCGAACTCTGGAAACACCATATATTTT
>many|NA|TRBV15|TRBJ2-1
CATSRGLTDEQFF
TGTGCCACCAGCAGAGGTCTAACCGATGAGCAGTTCTTC
>NA|NA|TRBV29-1|TRBJ1-1
CSADKGNTEAFF
TGCAGCGCTGACAAGGGGAACACTGAAGCTTTCTTT
>NA|NA|TRBV20-1|TRBJ1-5
CSARDGGRGQPQHF
TGCAGTGCTAGAGACGGTGGGAGGGGTCAGCCCCAGCATTTT
>many|NA|TRBV12-3/TRBV12-4|TRBJ1-3
CASRPVGGSGNTIYF
TGTGCCAGCAGGCCCGTCGGGGGCTCTGGAAACACCATATATTTT
>NA|TRBD2|TRBV20-1|TRBJ2-7
CSAGLAGGSYEQYF
TGCAGTGCTGGCCTAGCGGGAGGCTCCTACGAGCAGTACTTC
>NA|TRBD2|TRBV30|TRBJ2-1
CAGGGVLAGDEQFF
TGTGCCGGGGGGGGAGTGCTAGCGGGAGATGAGCAGTTCTTC
>NA|TRBD1|TRBV7-2|TRBJ2-2
CASSLLLGRDRRSTGELFF
TGTGCCAGCAGCTTATTACTGGGCCGGGACAGGCGTAGCACCGGGGAGCTGTTTTTT
>many|TRBD2|TRBV20-1|TRBJ2-1
CSAAGEVNEQFF
TGCAGTGCGGCGGGGGAGGTCAATGAGCAGTTCTTC
>NA|NA|TRBV12-3/TRBV12-4|TRBJ2-3
CASSFSPSSTSTDTQYF
TGTGCCAGCAGTTTTTCTCCATCTTCGACTAGCACAGATACGCAGTATTTT
>NA|TRBD1|TRBV9|TRBJ1-1
CASSTGTGLMNTEAFF
TGTGCCAGCAGCACCGGGACAGGCCTTATGAACACTGAAGCTTTCTTT
>NA|TRBD1|TRBV20-1|TRBJ1-2
CSARDRMGRGTYGYTF
TGCAGTGCTAGAGATAGGATGGGCAGGGGGACTTATGGCTACACCTTC
>many|TRBD1|TRBV13|TRBJ2-5
CASRVAGGEETQYF
TGTGCCAGCAGAGTGGCAGGGGGTGAAGAGACCCAGTACTTC
>NA|NA|TRBV11-2|TRBJ1-4
CASSIAPAGEKLFF
TGTGCCAGCAGTATTGCCCCTGCTGGGGAAAAACTGTTTTTT
>NA|NA|TRBV12-3/TRBV12-4|TRBJ2-7
CASRQGGVSYEQYF
TGTGCCAGCAGGCAAGGGGGGGTCTCCTACGAGCAGTACTTC
>NA|NA|TRBV5-1|TRBJ2-4
CASSLGLTKNIQYF
TGCGCCAGCAGCTTGGGACTGACCAAAAACATTCAGTACTTC
>few|NA|TRBV5-4|TRBJ1-5
CASSLDMGLGGPQHF
TGTGCCAGCAGCTTGGACATGGGGTTGGGGGGACCCCAGCATTTT
>many|NA|TRBV7-3|TRBJ2-2
CASSPRVGELFF
TGTGCCAGCAGCCCCAGGGTCGGGGAGCTGTTTTTT
>many|NA|TRBV2|TRBJ1-5
CASSQDGDSNQPQHF
TGTGCCAGCAGTCAGGACGGGGATAGCAATCAGCCCCAGCATTTT
>few|NA|TRBV20-1|TRBJ2-3
CSARTAVSDTQYF
TGCAGTGCTAGAACCGCCGTTTCAGATACGCAGTATTTT
>few|NA|TRBV2|TRBJ2-2
CASKKRDGELFF
TGTGCCAGCAAGAAGAGGGACGGGGAGCTGTTTTTT
>NA|TRBD1|TRBV5-1|TRBJ1-2
CASSDDRGAYGYTF
TGCGCCAGCAGCGACGACAGGGGCGCCTATGGCTACACCTTC
>NA|NA|TRBV11-2|TRBJ2-5
CASSSTSPQSETQYF
TGTGCCAGCAGCTCCACATCCCCTCAGTCAGAGACCCAGTACTTC
>many|NA|TRBV12-3/TRBV12-4|TRBJ1-1
CASDVREKNTEAFF
TGTGCCAGCGACGTCCGTGAGAAGAACACTGAAGCTTTCTTT
>NA|TRBD1|TRBV27|TRBJ2-2
CASFDRGTGELFF
TGTGCCAGCTTTGACAGGGGAACCGGGGAGCTGTTTTTT
>once|TRBD1|TRBV5-1|TRBJ1-6
CASSLEQGAPPLHF
TGCGCCAGCAGCTTGGAACAGGGGGCGCCACCCCTCCACTTT
>NA|NA|TRBV5-1|TRBJ1-1
CPSSLLPGRLTEAFF
TGCCCCAGCAGCTTGTTACCGGGACGACTAACTGAAGCTTTCTTT
>NA|NA|TRBV14|TRBJ1-4
CASSQAGLNEKLFF
TGTGCCAGCAGCCAAGCGGGACTTAATGAAAAACTGTTTTTT
>few|TRBD1|TRBV10-2|TRBJ1-5
CASSESLQGAAFGNQPQHF
TGCGCCAGCAGTGAGTCGCTACAGGGGGCCGCCTTCGGCAATCAGCCCCAGCATTTT
>NA|NA|TRBV19|TRBJ1-1
CASSIPAGYTEAFF
TGTGCCAGTAGTATTCCCGCGGGTTACACTGAAGCTTTCTTT
>many|NA|TRBV7-8|TRBJ1-5
CASSLVEGFGNQPQHF
TGTGCCAGCAGCTTAGTTGAGGGGTTCGGGAATCAGCCCCAGCATTTT
>many|NA|TRBV6-1|TRBJ2-7
CASNSGDWSDEQYF
TGTGCCAGCAACTCTGGGGATTGGTCGGACGAGCAGTACTTC